Shown below are 21 T cell receptor beta chains from a single sample sequenced in a study of human T cells and chemical hapten exposure. From the RACE reads, TCRdb called clonotypes with MiXCR, one entry per CDR3 protein. Of more than 250,000 distinct CDR3 sequences in the sample, about 9% were seen once. This sample's time point: pre-sensitization, week 0. This sample's treatment: therapeutic diphenylcyclopropenone sensitization with weekly scalp DPC. The source material was whole blood, sampled in connection with sensitization to the hapten diphenylcyclopropenone (DPC). The receptors shown here come from a woman aged 40 to 50 with alopecia areata. Some clones in this sample may be carry-over from other donors' samples.

This clonotype showed up just a few times. V usage is TRBV2 and J usage is TRBJ2-1; TRBD2 aligns across 7 bases. Germline lookup yields CDR1 SNHLY and CDR2 FYNNEI. The CDR3 extends over 15 amino acids. V dropped 1 base and J dropped 6; count of bases not matched to a gene: 6. DNA of the CDR3: TGTGCCAGCAGTGAAGGGGGAGGGCCCTTCAATGAGCAGTTCTTC. Protein: CASSEGGGPFNEQFF.

This clonotype was seen a handful of times. The V gene is TRBV7-2, the J gene TRBJ2-5; D perhaps matches TRBD1 (6 bases). This CDR3 has 15 residues. In germline, CDR1 is SGHTA, CDR2 FQGNSA. Trimming cost V 1 base and J 4 bases, with 13 bases left between them. The CDR3 nucleotides read TGTGCCAGCAGCTTAGTTAATCAGGGGTTAGAGACCCAGTACTTC. Translated: CASSLVNQGLETQYF.

CDR3 in DNA: TGTGCCAGCAGGAGGGGACCCGGGGAGCTGTTTTTT. Its translation is CASRRGPGELFF. The chain carries TRBV2 and TRBJ2-2; D may be TRBD1 or TRBD2 (5 bases each). The CDR3 has 12 amino acids. Germline V gene data show CDR1 as SNHLY and CDR2 as FYNNEI. V shed 6 bases and J shed 6 bases, with 8 bases lying between them.

The chain uses TRBV20-1 and TRBJ1-2, with a possible D match to TRBD1 (5 bases). CDR1 and CDR2 (germline): DFQATT, SNEGSKA (reference sequence). The V gene lost 1 base and the J gene lost 2 bases, with 8 bases spanning the gap. This CDR3 has 13 residues. The CDR3 reads CSARAQENYGYTF. The DNA of the CDR3 is TGCAGTGCTAGAGCACAGGAAAACTATGGCTACACCTTC.

This clonotype was seen a few times. The rearrangement uses TRBV27 and TRBJ2-7, with a tentative D call TRBD2 (6 bases). V lost 8 bases, J lost 1 base, and 15 bases lay in between. Germline CDR1 is MNHEY and CDR2 is SMNVEV (reference sequence). The CDR3 is made up of 14 amino acids. For the CDR3, the DNA is TGTGCCAGCTGTGTTAGCGGAAATTCCTACGAGCAGTACTTC. It is translated as CASCVSGNSYEQYF.

The chain is built from TRBV11-2 and TRBJ2-3; possibly TRBD1 for D (5 bases). Germline CDR1 is SGHAT and CDR2 is FQNNGV. The V and J ends lost 4 bases and 1 base respectively, with 12 bases between them. This CDR3 is 15 amino acids long. This CDR3 is CASSSRVGGTDTQYF. CDR3 in DNA: TGTGCCAGCAGCTCCAGGGTTGGCGGCACAGATACGCAGTATTTT.

The chain uses TRBV6-2 or TRBV6-3 and TRBJ1-5; D gene uncertain. The CDR3 runs 14 residues. Deletions cut 6 bases from V and 7 bases from J, with 16 bases between. Germline V gene lookup returns CDR1 MNHEY and CDR2 SVGEGT. In nucleotides, the CDR3 is TGTGCCAGCAGCCCCCACGGTGGGGTGCAGCCCCAGCATTTT. This translates into CASSPHGGVQPQHF.

This clonotype was counted a few times. V usage is TRBV11-2 and J usage is TRBJ2-1, with TRBD2 as a possible D gene (5 bases). Deletions cut 2 bases from V and 7 bases from J, with 12 bases between. Germline V gives CDR1 SGHAT, CDR2 FQNNGV. The CDR3 spans 14 residues. The CDR3 sequence is CASSLNFRGNEQFF. CDR3 nucleotides: TGTGCCAGCAGCTTAAATTTTCGGGGAAATGAGCAGTTCTTC.

This chain uses TRBV5-1 with TRBJ2-5, with TRBD1 matching 11 bases. Trimming cost V 3 bases and J 3 bases; bases outside gene matches: 7. CDR1 SGHRS and CDR2 YFSETQ come from the germline V gene. The CDR3 has 16 amino acids. Written as DNA, the CDR3 is TGCGCCAGCAGCTCCGGACAGGGGGCGATTAAAGAGACCCAGTACTTC. It codes for CASSSGQGAIKETQYF.

This clonotype was detected many times. The gene calls are TRBV7-2 and TRBJ2-1; 7 nucleotides line up with TRBD1. CDR3 length: 15 residues. V shed 5 bases, J shed 3 bases, and the junction held 7 bases outside the gene matches. The germline gives CDR1 SGHTA, CDR2 FQGNSA. CDR3 protein: CASSPDRVRYNEQFF. As DNA, the CDR3 is TGTGCCAGCAGCCCAGACAGGGTACGCTACAATGAGCAGTTCTTC.

This clonotype was seen a few times. The rearrangement uses TRBV9 and TRBJ2-5; TRBD2 might be the D (6 bases). Per the germline V gene, CDR1 is SGDLS and CDR2 is YYNGEE. The V end was cut by 1 base, the J end by 2 bases, with 9 bases between. The CDR3 extends over 14 amino acids. CDR3 sequence reads: CASSVRDFQETQYF. The CDR3 coding sequence is TGTGCCAGCAGCGTAAGGGACTTTCAAGAGACCCAGTACTTC.

This clonotype was counted ten times or more. The CDR3: CASSLDPDTDTQYF. The CDR3 coding sequence is TGTGCCAGCAGCTTAGATCCGGACACAGATACGCAGTATTTT. This chain joins TRBV7-6 and TRBJ2-3; the D is unclear. Germline CDR1 is SGHVS and CDR2 is FNYEAQ. This CDR3 has 14 residues. V was trimmed by 1 base and J by 2 bases, leaving 7 bases between them. Filled out from reference TRBV7-6 and TRBJ2-3, the complete variable domain reads GAGVSQSPRYKVTKRGQDVALRCDPISGHVSLYWYRQALGQGPEFLTYFNYEAQQDKSGLPNDRFSAERPEGSISTLTIQRTEQRDSAMYRCASSLDPDTDTQYFGPGTRLTVL.

The table lists this clonotype with a few counts. The chain joins TRBV19 to TRBJ2-2; D uncertain. V was shortened by 7 bases and J by 4 bases, with 10 bases between the two germline ends. Germline CDR1 is LNHDA and CDR2 is SQIVND (reference sequence). The CDR3 consists of 13 residues. CDR3 loop: CASTFPGTGELFF. DNA of the CDR3: TGTGCCAGTACCTTCCCGGGCACCGGGGAGCTGTTTTTT.

In DNA, the CDR3 is TGTGCCAGTAGTACGGCGGTAGCGGGAGGGGAGCTGTTTTTT. It is translated as CASSTAVAGGELFF. The chain joins TRBV19 to TRBJ2-2; 8 bases are a match to TRBD2. CDR1 and CDR2 (germline): LNHDA, SQIVND (reference sequence). The junction had 6 bases not matched to a gene; V was cut back by 4 bases and J by 8 bases. The CDR3 is made up of 14 amino acids.

This clonotype was seen more than once but under ten times. J is TRBJ2-7 and V is TRBV10-3; the D call may be TRBD1 or TRBD2 (6 bases each). Germline CDR1 ENHRY, CDR2 SYGVKD. Trimming took 8 bases from V and 3 from J, leaving 11 bases between them. This CDR3 comprises 12 residues. The CDR3 region is CAIGGTNYEQYF. CDR3 DNA: TGTGCCATCGGCGGGACAAACTACGAGCAGTACTTC.

This clonotype was seen a handful of times. The V call is TRBV11-2, the J call TRBJ1-2, with D possibly TRBD1 on 5 matching bases. The V end lost 5 bases, the J end lost 8 bases, and 21 bases lay between the germline ends. Per the germline V gene, CDR1 is SGHAT and CDR2 is FQNNGV. CDR3 length: 15 residues. CDR3 region: CASSQGWPAVGGYTF. In DNA, the CDR3 is TGTGCCAGCAGCCAGGGTTGGCCAGCCGTAGGAGGCTACACCTTC.

The J gene is TRBJ1-2, the V gene TRBV28; D is unclear. The V gene lost 3 bases and the J gene lost 0 bases, with 8 bases spanning the gap. CDR3 length equals 14 residues. Germline CDR1 MDHEN, CDR2 SYDVKM. CDR3 coding DNA: TGTGCCAGCAGTTTCCCGACAACTAACTATGGCTACACCTTC. It specifies CASSFPTTNYGYTF.

This clonotype was counted a few times. The chain combines TRBV6-5 with TRBJ2-2, with D unclear. This CDR3 is 16 amino acids long. The germline V gene has CDR1 MNHEY and CDR2 SVGAGI. Trimming took off 6 bases at V and 5 bases at J, with 19 bases between the two ends. In nucleotides, the CDR3 is TGTGCCAGCAGGTCCGTACAGATTGTGTGGACCGGGGAGCTGTTTTTT. Residues: CASRSVQIVWTGELFF.

V gene TRBV6-5 combines with J gene TRBJ2-7, with TRBD1 identical over 10 bases. Germline V gene lookup returns CDR1 MNHEY and CDR2 SVGAGI. The CDR3 runs 15 residues. V trimming: 2 bases; J trimming: 6 bases; junction bases outside the gene matches: 7. CDR3 DNA: TGTGCCAGCAGTTACGGAAACGGACAGGGGGTCGAGCAGTACTTC. It codes for CASSYGNGQGVEQYF.

This clonotype was seen many times. V gene TRBV29-1 combines with J gene TRBJ2-1, with 14 positions matching TRBD2. Germline CDR1 is SQVTM and CDR2 is ANQGSEA. Trimming cost V 4 bases and J 6 bases; bases outside gene matches: 11. This CDR3 contains 17 residues. CDR3 nucleotides: TGCAGCGTTGTGCCCCGATTAGGGACTAGCGGGAGCAATGAGCAGTTCTTC. The encoded protein is CSVVPRLGTSGSNEQFF.

This clonotype showed up just a few times. The chain links TRBV6-5 to TRBJ1-1; perhaps TRBD1 as D (5 bases). Germline V lookup: CDR1 MNHEY, CDR2 SVGAGI. The CDR3 contains 14 residues. Trimming shortened V by 5 bases and J by 1 base, and 11 bases separated the two germline ends. CDR3 region: CASSTTVPNTEAFF. CDR3 bases: TGTGCCAGCAGTACGACAGTCCCGAACACTGAAGCTTTCTTT.